One T cell receptor beta chain is described in this entry. These data are taken from a study of blood T cell repertoires in COVID-19. Sequencing used immunoSEQ multiplex PCR; TCRdb keeps in-frame clones, though not all of them. The data show roughly 340,000 clones, around 86% seen once. Trimming took 3 bases from V and 0 from J, leaving 18 bases between them. This CDR3 spans 18 amino acids. CDR1 LGHDT and CDR2 YNNKEL come from the germline V gene (reference sequence). Sequencing was done on a sample of peripheral blood. This TCR was recovered from a woman aged 45-65 years with COVID-19, enrolled during active disease. J is TRBJ2-1 and V is TRBV3-1 (or the pseudogene TRBV3-2); D gene uncertain. In nucleotides, the CDR3 is TGTGCCAGCAGCCATCCCCCTGTCTCGGTTAGCTCCTACAATGAGCAGTTCTTC. Translation: CASSHPPVSVSSYNEQFF.